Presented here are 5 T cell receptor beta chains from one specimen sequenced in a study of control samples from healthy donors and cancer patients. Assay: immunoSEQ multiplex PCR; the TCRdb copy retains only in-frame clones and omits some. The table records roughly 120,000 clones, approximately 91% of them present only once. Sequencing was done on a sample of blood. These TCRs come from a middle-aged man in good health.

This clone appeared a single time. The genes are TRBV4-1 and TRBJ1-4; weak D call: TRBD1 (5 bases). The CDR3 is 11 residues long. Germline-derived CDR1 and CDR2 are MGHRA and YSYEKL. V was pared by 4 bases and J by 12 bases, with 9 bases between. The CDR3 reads CASSLGTQLFF. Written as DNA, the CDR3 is TGCGCCAGCAGCCTGGGGACTCAACTGTTTTTT.

The CDR3 bases are TGTGCCAGCAGCGGAGAAATGAACACTGAAGCTTTCTTT. Residues: CASSGEMNTEAFF. This sequence joins TRBV9 and TRBJ1-1; D unresolved. Germline CDR1 reads SGDLS; CDR2 reads YYNGEE. The CDR3 is 13 residues long. V lost 3 bases and J lost 0, with 6 bases in between.

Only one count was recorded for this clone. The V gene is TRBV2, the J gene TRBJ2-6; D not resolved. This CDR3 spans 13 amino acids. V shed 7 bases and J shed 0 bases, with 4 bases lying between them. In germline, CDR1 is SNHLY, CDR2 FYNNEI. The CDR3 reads CASMGSGANVLTF. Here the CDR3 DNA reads TGTGCCAGCATGGGCTCTGGGGCCAACGTCCTGACTTTC.

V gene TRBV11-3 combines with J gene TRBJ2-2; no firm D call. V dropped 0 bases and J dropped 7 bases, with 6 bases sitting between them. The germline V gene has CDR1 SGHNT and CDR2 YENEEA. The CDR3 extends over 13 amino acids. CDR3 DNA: TGTGCCAGCAGCTTAGATCGTGACGGGGAGCTGTTTTTT. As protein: CASSLDRDGELFF.

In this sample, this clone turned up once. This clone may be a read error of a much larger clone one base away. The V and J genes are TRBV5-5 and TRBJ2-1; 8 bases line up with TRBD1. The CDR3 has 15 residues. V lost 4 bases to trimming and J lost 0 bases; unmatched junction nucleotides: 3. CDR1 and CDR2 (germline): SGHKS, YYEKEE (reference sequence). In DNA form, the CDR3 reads TGTGCCAGCAGCCAAACAGGGGGCTCCTACAATGAGCAGTTCTTC. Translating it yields CASSQTGGSYNEQFF.